The clone carrying this T cell receptor (beta chain) has a count of ten or more. The source of the sample is a study of spatial heterogeneity in lung cancer. TCRdb itself ran the 5' RACE reads through MiXCR, one entry per CDR3 protein. In the table there are fewer than 30,000 distinct CDR3 sequences, 9% to 10% of which are singletons. The sample's time point: blood at routine non-recurrence follow-up after resection. The V gene lost 3 bases and the J gene lost 5 bases, with 22 bases spanning the gap. This CDR3 is 18 amino acids long. CDR1 is SEHNR and CDR2 is FQNEAQ in the germline V gene (reference sequence).

The chain carries TRBV7-9 and TRBJ1-4; D unresolved. The origin of this receptor is a male donor with early-stage non-small cell lung cancer. Material: PBMCs, obtained at follow-up. CDR3 region: CASSFPLSSGRGNEKLFF. DNA for the CDR3: TGTGCCAGCAGCTTCCCACTCTCCTCCGGGCGAGGGAATGAAAAACTGTTTTTT.